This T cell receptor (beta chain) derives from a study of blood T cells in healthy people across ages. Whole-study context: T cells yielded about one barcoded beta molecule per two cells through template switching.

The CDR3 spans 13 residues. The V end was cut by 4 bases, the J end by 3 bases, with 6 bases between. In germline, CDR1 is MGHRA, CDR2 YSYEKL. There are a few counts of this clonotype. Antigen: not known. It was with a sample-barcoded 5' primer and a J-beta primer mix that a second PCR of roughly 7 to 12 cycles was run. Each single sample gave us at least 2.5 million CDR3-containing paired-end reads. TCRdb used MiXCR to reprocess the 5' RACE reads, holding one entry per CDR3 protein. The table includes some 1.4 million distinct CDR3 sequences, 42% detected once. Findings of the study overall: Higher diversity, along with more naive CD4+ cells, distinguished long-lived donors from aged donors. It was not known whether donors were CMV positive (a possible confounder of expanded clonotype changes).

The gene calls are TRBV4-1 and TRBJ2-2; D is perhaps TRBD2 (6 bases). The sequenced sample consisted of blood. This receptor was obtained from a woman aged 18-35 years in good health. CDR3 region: CASSRGDTGELFF. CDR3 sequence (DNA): TGCGCCAGCAGCCGCGGGGACACCGGGGAGCTGTTTTTT.